One and the same sample provided the 30 T cell receptor beta chains below, sequenced in a study of early T cells in non-severe SARS-CoV-2 infection. One entry per CDR3 protein results from TCRdb running MiXCR on the 5' RACE reads. The table shows approximately 77,000 distinct CDR3 sequences, with roughly 12% occurring only once. The specimen comprised whole blood, sampled at baseline. The receptors here all came from an adult who was a healthcare worker with PCR-confirmed SARS-CoV-2 infection or an uninfected control (not recorded which). The donor label of this sample is uncertain.

The genes are TRBV7-6 and TRBJ2-5, with D possibly matching TRBD1 (5 bases). This CDR3 has 12 amino acids. Germline-derived CDR1 and CDR2 are SGHVS and FNYEAQ. Trimming removed 5 bases at V and 4 bases at J, with 8 bases between. CDR3 loop: CASSRGAETQYF. CDR3 nucleotide sequence: TGTGCCAGCAGCCGTGGGGCAGAGACCCAGTACTTC.

The gene calls are TRBV13 and TRBJ2-1, with 7 bases aligning to TRBD2. Per the germline V gene, CDR1 is PRHDT and CDR2 is FYEKMQ (reference sequence). This CDR3 comprises 12 residues. Trimming at V came to 2 bases and at J to 13 bases, leaving 5 bases not matched to a gene. DNA for the CDR3: TGTGCCAGCAGCTTACTCGGGGGGTACCAGTTCTTC. It encodes CASSLLGGYQFF.

The V call is TRBV10-2, the J call TRBJ2-7, with 7 positions matching TRBD1. The length of the CDR3 is 12 residues. The V gene end was trimmed by 8 bases and the J gene end by 3 bases; junction bases not matched to a gene: 4. CDR1 is WSHSY, CDR2 SAAADI, per germline. The CDR3 spells CASGWTGYEQYF. CDR3 DNA sequence: TGCGCCAGCGGCTGGACAGGCTACGAGCAGTACTTC.

This clonotype occurred a few times. This chain joins TRBV20-1 and TRBJ2-1, with 13 nucleotides matching TRBD2. The CDR3 totals 15 residues. J lost 4 bases, V lost 5 bases, and 5 bases had no gene match. In germline, CDR1 is DFQATT, CDR2 SNEGSKA (reference sequence). The CDR3 protein is CSARRTSGGYNEQFF. The CDR3 DNA sequence: TGCAGTGCTCGGAGGACTAGCGGGGGATACAATGAGCAGTTCTTC.

This clonotype was counted at least ten times. The rearrangement uses TRBV7-6 and TRBJ2-5, with D perhaps TRBD1 (6 bases). Germline-derived CDR1 and CDR2 are SGHVS and FNYEAQ. CDR3 size: 18 residues. Trimming stripped 6 bases from V and 2 bases from J, with 25 bases between. DNA of the CDR3: TGTGCCAGCAGGATATCCCCCTTTAGGGGGACAAATCAAGAGACCCAGTACTTC. As protein: CASRISPFRGTNQETQYF. The variable domain in full, completed from reference TRBV7-6 and TRBJ2-5, reads GAGVSQSPRYKVTKRGQDVALRCDPISGHVSLYWYRQALGQGPEFLTYFNYEAQQDKSGLPNDRFSAERPEGSISTLTIQRTEQRDSAMYRCASRISPFRGTNQETQYFGPGTRLLVL.

This clonotype was picked up a small number of times. The chain has TRBV6-4 and TRBJ2-1; TRBD2 matches at 13 bases. Germline CDR1 and CDR2: MRHNA and SNTAGT. Unmatched junction bases numbered 2, after V lost 6 bases and J lost 3 bases. This CDR3 region has 15 residues. The CDR3 coding sequence is TGTGCCAGCAGCAGGACTAGCGGGGGCTACAATGAGCAGTTCTTC. This translates into CASSRTSGGYNEQFF.

This clonotype was counted at least ten times. V gene TRBV5-1 combines with J gene TRBJ2-7; D remains ambiguous. The germline V gene encodes CDR1 SGHRS and CDR2 YFSETQ. The CDR3 totals 13 residues. The V gene lost 4 bases and the J gene lost 2 bases, with 10 bases spanning the gap. CDR3 sequence (DNA): TGCGCCAGCAGCAAACCTGGAACCTACGAGCAGTACTTC. Its translation: CASSKPGTYEQYF.

This clonotype was observed a handful of times. The chain uses TRBV7-2 and TRBJ2-4; no clear D. There are 14 residues in the CDR3. Germline V gene lookup returns CDR1 SGHTA and CDR2 FQGNSA. Between the trimmed V and J ends, which lost 4 bases and 9 bases, there was a span of 16 bases. This chain's CDR3 is CASSYQSGVPIQYF. The CDR3 DNA follows: TGTGCCAGCAGCTATCAGTCAGGCGTACCCATTCAGTACTTC.

This clonotype was counted only a few times. The J gene is TRBJ2-7, the V gene TRBV12-3 or TRBV12-4, with 11 nucleotides matching TRBD2. The CDR3 is 15 amino acids. Losses at the gene ends were 7 bases for V and 6 bases for J; bases not matched to a gene: 11. The DNA of the CDR3 is TGTGCCAGCACCTCATCGAATAGCGGGAGGGGCGAGCAGTACTTC. Protein: CASTSSNSGRGEQYF.

This rearrangement joins TRBV12-3 or TRBV12-4 to TRBJ2-7; 9 bases match TRBD1. This CDR3 is 19 amino acids long. V was pared by 9 bases and J by 0 bases, with 21 bases of the junction left unmatched. Here the CDR3 reads CASPTLGTGPRDASYEQYF. DNA of the CDR3: TGTGCCAGTCCTACCCTGGGGACAGGGCCCCGGGACGCCTCCTACGAGCAGTACTTC.

This chain links TRBV20-1 with TRBJ2-7; 7 bases are shared with TRBD1. CDR3 length: 13 residues. Germline CDR1 reads DFQATT; CDR2 reads SNEGSKA (reference sequence). Trimming removed 6 bases from V and 4 bases from J; junction bases left unmatched: 9. This CDR3 is CSAPRGTEYEQYF. CDR3 DNA sequence: TGCAGTGCCCCCAGGGGGACCGAATACGAGCAGTACTTC.

The V and J genes are TRBV12-3 or TRBV12-4 and TRBJ2-5, with 7 bases lining up with TRBD2. Trimming cost V 1 base and J 4 bases; bases outside gene matches: 6. The CDR3 has 15 amino acids. CDR3 sequence: CASSLVAGPAETQYF. For the CDR3, the DNA is TGTGCCAGCAGTTTAGTAGCGGGCCCTGCAGAGACCCAGTACTTC.

The chain has TRBV5-5 and TRBJ2-1; D is tentatively TRBD1 or TRBD2 (5 bases each). V lost 5 bases to trimming and J lost 10 bases, with 19 bases between them. CDR1 is SGHKS and CDR2 is YYEKEE in the germline V gene (reference sequence). CDR3 length: 14 residues. CDR3 nucleotide sequence: TGTGCCAGCAGAGGTACCCATGGGGGAAGGGAGCAGTTCTTC. Protein sequence: CASRGTHGGREQFF. Combining the CDR3 with reference TRBV5-5 and TRBJ2-1 gives the whole variable domain DAGVTQSPTHLIKTRGQQVTLRCSPISGHKSVSWYQQVLGQGPQFIFQYYEKEERGRGNFPDRFSARQFPNYSSELNVNALLLGDSALYLCASRGTHGGREQFFGPGTRLTVL.

This clonotype was recorded at least ten times. The J gene is TRBJ2-7, the V gene TRBV20-1; 8 bases are a match to TRBD1. The V segment lost 5 bases and the J segment 7 bases; nucleotides outside the gene matches: 13. Germline V gives CDR1 DFQATT, CDR2 SNEGSKA (reference sequence). This CDR3 is 14 amino acids long. DNA of the CDR3: TGCAGTGCTCAGAAGACAGGGGATGGGCGAGAGCAGTACTTC. This gives the protein CSAQKTGDGREQYF.

V is TRBV2 and J is TRBJ1-1; D unresolved. This CDR3 is built from 8 residues. V shed 10 bases and J shed 7 bases, with 4 bases lying between them. Looked up from germline, CDR1 is SNHLY and CDR2 is FYNNEI. CDR3 region: CAILEAFF. The CDR3 DNA reads TGTGCCATCCTTGAAGCTTTCTTT.

V usage is TRBV7-2 and J usage is TRBJ2-1; perhaps D is TRBD1 or TRBD2 (5 bases each). The CDR3 is made up of 11 amino acids. Trimming removed 6 bases at V and 6 bases at J, with 6 bases between. Germline lookup yields CDR1 SGHTA and CDR2 FQGNSA. The CDR3: CASRGVNEQFF. The CDR3 DNA reads TGTGCCAGCAGGGGGGTCAATGAGCAGTTCTTC. Variable domain in full (rest from reference TRBV7-2 and TRBJ2-1): GAGVSQSPSNKVTEKGKDVELRCDPISGHTALYWYRQSLGQGLEFLIYFQGNSAPDKSGLPSDRFSAERTGGSVSTLTIQRTQQEDSAVYLCASRGVNEQFFGPGTRLTVL.

This clonotype has ten or more counts. This chain joins TRBV6-2 or TRBV6-3 and TRBJ1-1; maybe TRBD1 (5 bases). The V end lost 8 bases, the J end lost 4 bases, and 14 bases lay between the germline ends. The germline gives CDR1 MNHEY, CDR2 SVGEGT. This CDR3 region has 13 residues. DNA for the CDR3: TGTGCCAGCGGTACAGGTTACTCCACTGAAGCTTTCTTT. Translating it yields CASGTGYSTEAFF.

The V and J genes are TRBV13 and TRBJ1-1; D is ambiguous. The length of the CDR3 is 14 residues. From germline, CDR1 is PRHDT and CDR2 FYEKMQ (reference sequence). Trimming removed 2 bases at V and 3 bases at J, with 10 bases between. CDR3 DNA: TGTGCCAGCAGCTTACTCTCGGATCACACTGAAGCTTTCTTT. Protein: CASSLLSDHTEAFF. Complete variable domain (other parts from reference TRBV13 and TRBJ1-1): AAGVIQSPRHLIKEKRETATLKCYPIPRHDTVYWYQQGPGQDPQFLISFYEKMQSDKGSIPDRFSAQQFSDYHSELNMSSLELGDSALYFCASSLLSDHTEAFFGQGTRLTVV.

The chain carries TRBV20-1 and TRBJ2-7; 7 nucleotides match TRBD1. The J segment lost 2 bases and the V segment lost 3 bases, leaving 7 bases of the junction unmatched. Germline V gene data show CDR1 as DFQATT and CDR2 as SNEGSKA (reference sequence). CDR3 size: 14 residues. CDR3 nucleotides: TGCAGTGCTAGCCCAAGACAGGGACCCTACGAGCAGTACTTC. Translated, it gives CSASPRQGPYEQYF.

This clonotype came up a few times. This chain connects TRBV18 to TRBJ1-5; D possibly corresponds to TRBD1 (6 bases). CDR1 and CDR2 (germline): KGHSH, LQKENI. CDR3 size: 15 residues. V shed 6 bases and J shed 3 bases, with 15 bases lying between them. The CDR3: CASSGGPGDNQPQHF. The DNA of the CDR3 is TGTGCCAGCTCGGGGGGGCCAGGCGACAATCAGCCCCAGCATTTT.

The rearrangement links TRBV19 to TRBJ2-3; TRBD2 aligns across 12 bases. CDR3 length equals 18 residues. Germline V gene lookup returns CDR1 LNHDA and CDR2 SQIVND (reference sequence). V lost 1 base to trimming and J lost 7 bases; unmatched junction nucleotides: 12. This CDR3 is CASSIAPTSGGYANTQYF. The CDR3 coding sequence is TGTGCCAGTAGTATAGCTCCGACTAGCGGGGGCTACGCCAATACGCAGTATTTT.

This clonotype came up a few times. V is TRBV19 and J is TRBJ1-2, with D possibly matching TRBD1 (5 bases). The germline CDR1 and CDR2 sequences are LNHDA and SQIVND (reference sequence). This CDR3 spans 12 amino acids. V was clipped by 5 bases and J by 4 bases, with 8 bases between them. CDR3 amino acids: CASSLGRYGYTF. In nucleotides, the CDR3 is TGTGCCAGTAGTTTGGGACGCTATGGCTACACCTTC.

This clonotype was found many times. The genes are TRBV12-5 and TRBJ2-3; D is perhaps TRBD2 (5 bases). The germline V and J ends were trimmed by 4 bases and 4 bases, with 15 bases remaining between them. From germline, CDR1 is LGHNT and CDR2 FRNRAP. The CDR3 runs to 15 residues. CDR3 region: CASGSNPRVADTQYF. CDR3 in DNA: TGTGCTAGTGGTTCCAACCCGAGGGTGGCAGATACGCAGTATTTT.

This chain connects TRBV6-1 to TRBJ1-1, with D possibly matching TRBD1 (6 bases). CDR3 length: 13 amino acids. Germline lookup yields CDR1 MNHNS and CDR2 SASEGT. The V and J ends lost 6 bases and 2 bases respectively, with 10 bases between them. Here the CDR3 DNA reads TGTGCCAGCAGCACAGGGAGCAACACTGAAGCTTTCTTT. Encoded protein: CASSTGSNTEAFF.

This clonotype has ten or more counts. The chain links TRBV11-3 to TRBJ2-7, with 9 bases identical to TRBD2. In germline, CDR1 is SGHNT, CDR2 YENEEA. V shed 5 bases, J shed 3 bases, and the junction held 5 bases outside the gene matches. There are 14 residues in the CDR3. DNA of the CDR3: TGTGCCAGCAGCCGCGGGAGGGCCGGCTACGAGCAGTACTTC. Translation: CASSRGRAGYEQYF.

This clonotype has ten or more counts. The chain recombines TRBV2 with TRBJ2-1; D gene uncertain. The V end was cut by 11 bases, the J end by 8 bases, with 7 bases between. Germline-derived CDR1 and CDR2 are SNHLY and FYNNEI. The CDR3 is 9 residues long. The CDR3 spells CAVRHEQFF. DNA of the CDR3: TGTGCCGTACGGCATGAGCAGTTCTTC.

The V gene is TRBV11-2, the J gene TRBJ1-1; 7 nucleotides line up with TRBD1. Germline V CDR1 and CDR2: SGHAT, FQNNGV. The CDR3 runs to 15 residues. V lost 4 bases, J lost 0 bases, and 5 bases stayed unmatched. CDR3 amino acids: CASSWEGAVNTEAFF. The CDR3 nucleotides read TGTGCCAGCAGCTGGGAGGGGGCCGTGAACACTGAAGCTTTCTTT.

The sample holds many counts of this clonotype. The chain has TRBV5-1 and TRBJ2-7; no reliable D call. Per the germline V gene, CDR1 is SGHRS and CDR2 is YFSETQ. The CDR3 totals 16 residues. V was shortened by 3 bases and J by 0 bases, with 16 bases between the two germline ends. CDR3 sequence: CASSSVFGSYSYEQYF. In DNA form, the CDR3 reads TGCGCCAGCAGCTCCGTATTCGGGTCGTACTCCTACGAGCAGTACTTC. The full variable domain, with the rest looked up from reference TRBV5-1 and TRBJ2-7, is KAGVTQTPRYLIKTRGQQVTLSCSPISGHRSVSWYQQTPGQGLQFLFEYFSETQRNKGNFPGRFSGRQFSNSRSEMNVSTLELGDSALYLCASSSVFGSYSYEQYFGPGTRLTVT.

This clonotype was detected a few times. V usage is TRBV12-5 and J usage is TRBJ1-1; D is undetermined. CDR1 and CDR2 from the germline V gene are LGHNT and FRNRAP. V shed 1 base and J shed 4 bases, with 10 bases lying between them. The CDR3 sequence is 14 residues long. CDR3 DNA: TGTGCTAGTGGTTTGGGTGGAGGGTTCACTGAAGCTTTCTTT. Residues: CASGLGGGFTEAFF.

The V gene is TRBV15, the J gene TRBJ2-3; 15 bases are shared with TRBD2. Unmatched junction bases numbered 13, after V lost 3 bases and J lost 6 bases. The CDR3 sequence is 19 residues long. Germline CDR1 and CDR2: LNHNV and YYDKDF (reference sequence). DNA of the CDR3: TGTGCCACCAGCAGCCAACCCCGGGGACTAGCGGGAGGCCGGGATACGCAGTATTTT. Its protein is CATSSQPRGLAGGRDTQYF.